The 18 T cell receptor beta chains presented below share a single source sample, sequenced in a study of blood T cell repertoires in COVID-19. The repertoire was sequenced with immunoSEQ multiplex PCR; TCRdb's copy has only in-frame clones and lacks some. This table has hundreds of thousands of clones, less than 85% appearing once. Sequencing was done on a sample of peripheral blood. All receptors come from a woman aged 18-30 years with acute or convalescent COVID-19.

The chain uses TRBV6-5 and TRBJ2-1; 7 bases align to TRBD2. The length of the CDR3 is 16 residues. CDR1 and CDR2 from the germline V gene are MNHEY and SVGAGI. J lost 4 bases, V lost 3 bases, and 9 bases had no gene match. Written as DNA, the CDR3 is TGTGCCAGCAGTTATAGGGCCAGCGGGGATTACAATGAGCAGTTCTTC. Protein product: CASSYRASGDYNEQFF.

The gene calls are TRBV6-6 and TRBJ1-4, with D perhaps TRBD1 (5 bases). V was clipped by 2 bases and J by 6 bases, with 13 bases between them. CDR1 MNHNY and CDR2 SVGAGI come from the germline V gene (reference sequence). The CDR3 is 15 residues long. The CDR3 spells CASSYQDNGDEKLFF. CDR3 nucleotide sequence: TGTGCCAGCAGTTACCAGGACAATGGGGATGAAAAACTGTTTTTT.

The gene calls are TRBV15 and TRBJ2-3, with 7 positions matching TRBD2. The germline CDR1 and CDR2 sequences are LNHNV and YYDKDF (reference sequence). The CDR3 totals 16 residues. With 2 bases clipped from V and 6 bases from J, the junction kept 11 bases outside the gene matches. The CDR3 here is CATSRPAGSLSDTQYF. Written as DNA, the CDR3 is TGTGCCACCAGCAGACCAGCGGGAAGCCTCAGTGATACGCAGTATTTT.

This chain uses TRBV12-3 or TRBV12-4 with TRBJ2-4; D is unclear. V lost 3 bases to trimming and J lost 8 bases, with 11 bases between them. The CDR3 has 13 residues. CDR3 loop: CASSFPSSDIQYF. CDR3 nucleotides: TGTGCCAGCAGTTTTCCCTCTAGTGACATTCAGTACTTC.

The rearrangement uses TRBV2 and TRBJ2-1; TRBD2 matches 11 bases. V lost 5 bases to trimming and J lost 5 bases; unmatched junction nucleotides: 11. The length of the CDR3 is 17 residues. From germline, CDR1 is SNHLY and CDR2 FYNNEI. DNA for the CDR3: TGTGCCAGCAGTCCGTCCCGACTAGCGGGACGACACAATGAGCAGTTCTTC. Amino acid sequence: CASSPSRLAGRHNEQFF.

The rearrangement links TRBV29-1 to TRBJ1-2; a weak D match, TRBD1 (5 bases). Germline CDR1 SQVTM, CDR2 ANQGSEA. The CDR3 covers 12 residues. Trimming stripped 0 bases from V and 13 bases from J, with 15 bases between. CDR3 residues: CSVEDWGEGGTF. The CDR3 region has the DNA TGCAGCGTTGAAGATTGGGGGGAGGGAGGCACCTTC. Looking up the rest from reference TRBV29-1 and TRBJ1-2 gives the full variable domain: SAVISQKPSRDICQRGTSLTIQCQVDSQVTMMFWYRQQPGQSLTLIATANQGSEATYESGFVIDKFPISRPNLTFSTLTVSNMSPEDSSIYLCSVEDWGEGGTFGSGTRLTVV.

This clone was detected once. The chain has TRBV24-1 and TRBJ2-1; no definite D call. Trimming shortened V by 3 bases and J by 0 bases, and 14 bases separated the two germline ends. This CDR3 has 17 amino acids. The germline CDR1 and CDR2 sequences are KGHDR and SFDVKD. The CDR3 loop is CATSDPGFDSSYNEQFF. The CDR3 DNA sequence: TGTGCCACCAGTGATCCGGGTTTTGATAGCTCCTACAATGAGCAGTTCTTC.

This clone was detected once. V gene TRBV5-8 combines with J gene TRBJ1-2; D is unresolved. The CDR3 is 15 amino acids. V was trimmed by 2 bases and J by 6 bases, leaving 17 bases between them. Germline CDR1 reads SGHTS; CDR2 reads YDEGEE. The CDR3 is CASSLQRPGFDGYTF. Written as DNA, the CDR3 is TGTGCCAGCAGCTTACAAAGACCGGGTTTTGATGGCTACACCTTC.

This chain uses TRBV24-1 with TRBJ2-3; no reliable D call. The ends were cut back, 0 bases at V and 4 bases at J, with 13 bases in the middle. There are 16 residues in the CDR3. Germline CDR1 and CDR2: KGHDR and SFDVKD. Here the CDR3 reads CATSDLGHFAADTQYF. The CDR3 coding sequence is TGTGCCACCAGTGATTTGGGGCACTTTGCAGCAGATACGCAGTATTTT.

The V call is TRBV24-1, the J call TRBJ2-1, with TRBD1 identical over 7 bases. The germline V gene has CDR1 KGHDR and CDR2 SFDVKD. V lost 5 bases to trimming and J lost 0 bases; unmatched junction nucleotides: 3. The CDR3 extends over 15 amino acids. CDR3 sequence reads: CATSGGQDSYNEQFF. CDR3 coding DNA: TGTGCCACCAGTGGCGGACAGGACTCCTACAATGAGCAGTTCTTC.

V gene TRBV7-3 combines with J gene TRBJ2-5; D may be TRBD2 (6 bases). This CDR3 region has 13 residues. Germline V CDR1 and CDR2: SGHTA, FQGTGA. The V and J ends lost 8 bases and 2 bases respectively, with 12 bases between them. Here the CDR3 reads CASGGGAQETQYF. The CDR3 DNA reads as TGTGCCAGCGGTGGAGGGGCTCAAGAGACCCAGTACTTC.

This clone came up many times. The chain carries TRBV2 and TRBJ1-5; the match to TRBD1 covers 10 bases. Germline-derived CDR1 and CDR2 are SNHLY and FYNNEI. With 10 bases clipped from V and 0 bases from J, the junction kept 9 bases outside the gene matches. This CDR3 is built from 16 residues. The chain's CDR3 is CANRQGALYSNQPQHF. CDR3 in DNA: TGTGCCAATCGACAGGGGGCCCTTTATAGCAATCAGCCCCAGCATTTT.

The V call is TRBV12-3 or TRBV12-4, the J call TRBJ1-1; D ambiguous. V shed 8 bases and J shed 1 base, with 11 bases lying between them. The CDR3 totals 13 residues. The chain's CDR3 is CASGSEGNTEAFF. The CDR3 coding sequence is TGTGCCAGCGGGTCGGAGGGGAACACTGAAGCTTTCTTT.

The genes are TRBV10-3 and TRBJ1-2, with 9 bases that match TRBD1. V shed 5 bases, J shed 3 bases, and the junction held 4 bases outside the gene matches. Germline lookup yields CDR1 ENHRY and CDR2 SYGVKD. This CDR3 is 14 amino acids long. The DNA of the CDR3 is TGTGCCATCAGTACTACAGGGGGCGACTATGGCTACACCTTC. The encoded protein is CAISTTGGDYGYTF.

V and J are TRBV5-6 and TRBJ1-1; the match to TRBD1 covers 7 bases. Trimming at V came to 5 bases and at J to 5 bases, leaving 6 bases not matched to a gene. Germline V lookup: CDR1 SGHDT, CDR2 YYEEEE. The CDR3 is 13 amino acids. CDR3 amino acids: CASRRTGGTEAFF. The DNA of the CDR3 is TGTGCCAGCAGACGGACAGGTGGGACTGAAGCTTTCTTT. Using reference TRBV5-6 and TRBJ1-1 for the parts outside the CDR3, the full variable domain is DAGVTQSPTHLIKTRGQQVTLRCSPKSGHDTVSWYQQALGQGPQFIFQYYEEEERQRGNFPDRFSGHQFPNYSSELNVNALLLGDSALYLCASRRTGGTEAFFGQGTRLTVV.

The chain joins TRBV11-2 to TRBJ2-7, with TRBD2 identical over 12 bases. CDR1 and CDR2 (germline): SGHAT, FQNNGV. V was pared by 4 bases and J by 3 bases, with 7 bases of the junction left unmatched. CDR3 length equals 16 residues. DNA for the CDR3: TGTGCCAGCAGCTCCCCGACTAGCGGGAGAGTCTACGAGCAGTACTTC. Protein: CASSSPTSGRVYEQYF.

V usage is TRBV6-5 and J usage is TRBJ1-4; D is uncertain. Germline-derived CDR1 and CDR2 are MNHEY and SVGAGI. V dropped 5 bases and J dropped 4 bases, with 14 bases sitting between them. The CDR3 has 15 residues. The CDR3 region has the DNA TGTGCCAGCAGTAAATCAGGCGCCATTAATGAAAAACTGTTTTTT. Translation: CASSKSGAINEKLFF.

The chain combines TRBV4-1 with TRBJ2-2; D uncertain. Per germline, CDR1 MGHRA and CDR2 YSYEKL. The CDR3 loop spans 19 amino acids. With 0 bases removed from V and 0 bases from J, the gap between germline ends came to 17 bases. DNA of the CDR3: TGCGCCAGCAGCCAAGAGGGCGAACGTGTTCTCGCGAACACCGGGGAGCTGTTTTTT. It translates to CASSQEGERVLANTGELFF.